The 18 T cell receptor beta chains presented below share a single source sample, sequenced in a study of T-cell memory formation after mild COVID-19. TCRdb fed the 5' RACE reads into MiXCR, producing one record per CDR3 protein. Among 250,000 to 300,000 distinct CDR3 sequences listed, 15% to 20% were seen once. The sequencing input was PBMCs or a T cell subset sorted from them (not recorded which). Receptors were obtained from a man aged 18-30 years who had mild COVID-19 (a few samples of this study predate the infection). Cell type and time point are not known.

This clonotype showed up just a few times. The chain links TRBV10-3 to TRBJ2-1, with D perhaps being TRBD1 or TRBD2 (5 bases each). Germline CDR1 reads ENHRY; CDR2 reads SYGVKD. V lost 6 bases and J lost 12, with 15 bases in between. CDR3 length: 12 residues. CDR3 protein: CAISLEGPGQFF. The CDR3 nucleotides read TGTGCCATCAGCCTTGAGGGGCCAGGGCAGTTCTTC.

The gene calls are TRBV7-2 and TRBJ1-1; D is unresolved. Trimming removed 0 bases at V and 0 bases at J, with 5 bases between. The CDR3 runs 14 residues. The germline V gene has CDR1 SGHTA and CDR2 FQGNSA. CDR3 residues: CASSLAEMNTEAFF. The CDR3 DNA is TGTGCCAGCAGCTTAGCAGAGATGAACACTGAAGCTTTCTTT. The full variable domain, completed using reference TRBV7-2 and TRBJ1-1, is GAGVSQSPSNKVTEKGKDVELRCDPISGHTALYWYRQSLGQGLEFLIYFQGNSAPDKSGLPSDRFSAERTGGSVSTLTIQRTQQEDSAVYLCASSLAEMNTEAFFGQGTRLTVV.

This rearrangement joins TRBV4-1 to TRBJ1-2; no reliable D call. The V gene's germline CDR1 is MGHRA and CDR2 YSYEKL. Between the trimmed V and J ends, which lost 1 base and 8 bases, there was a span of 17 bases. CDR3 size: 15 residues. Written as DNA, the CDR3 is TGCGCCAGCAGCCAAGGGGCACATAGGATGGGGGGCTACACCTTC. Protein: CASSQGAHRMGGYTF.

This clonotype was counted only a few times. The CDR3 sequence is CASSLSSLSNTGELFF. For the CDR3, the DNA is TGCGCCAGCAGCTTGTCATCGCTCTCGAACACCGGGGAGCTGTTTTTT. The chain joins TRBV5-1 to TRBJ2-2, with D uncertain. Germline values: CDR1 SGHRS, CDR2 YFSETQ. V lost 1 base and J 0 bases, leaving 10 bases between the germline ends. This CDR3 comprises 16 residues.

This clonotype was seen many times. CDR3 protein: CASSLAGASTDTQYF. The CDR3 coding sequence is TGTGCCAGCAGCTTAGCGGGGGCCAGCACAGATACGCAGTATTTT. This rearrangement joins TRBV7-7 to TRBJ2-3; tentatively, D is TRBD1 (6 bases). This CDR3 comprises 15 residues. Germline V gene lookup returns CDR1 SSHAT and CDR2 FNYEAQ (reference sequence). V was trimmed by 0 bases and J by 0 bases, leaving 7 bases between them.

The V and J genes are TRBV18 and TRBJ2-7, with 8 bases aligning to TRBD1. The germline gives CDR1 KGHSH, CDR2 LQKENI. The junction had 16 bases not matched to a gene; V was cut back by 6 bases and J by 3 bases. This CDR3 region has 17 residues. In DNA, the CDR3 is TGTGCCAGCTCGGCCGGGACAGGTCCGTCCCCTTACTACGAGCAGTACGTC. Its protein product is CASSAGTGPSPYYEQYV.

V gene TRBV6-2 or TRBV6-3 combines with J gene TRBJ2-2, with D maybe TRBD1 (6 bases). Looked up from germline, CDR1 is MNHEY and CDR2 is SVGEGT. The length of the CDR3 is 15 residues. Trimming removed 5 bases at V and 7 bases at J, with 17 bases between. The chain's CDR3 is CASSHRDNLYGELFF. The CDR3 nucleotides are TGTGCCAGCAGTCACCGGGACAACCTATACGGGGAGCTGTTTTTT.

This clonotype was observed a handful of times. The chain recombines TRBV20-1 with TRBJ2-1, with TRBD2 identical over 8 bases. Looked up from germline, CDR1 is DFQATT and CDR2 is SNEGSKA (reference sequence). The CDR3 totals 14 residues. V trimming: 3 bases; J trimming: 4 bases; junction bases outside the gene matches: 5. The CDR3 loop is CSARARGGYNEQFF. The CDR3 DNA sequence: TGCAGTGCTAGGGCTCGGGGGGGGTACAATGAGCAGTTCTTC.

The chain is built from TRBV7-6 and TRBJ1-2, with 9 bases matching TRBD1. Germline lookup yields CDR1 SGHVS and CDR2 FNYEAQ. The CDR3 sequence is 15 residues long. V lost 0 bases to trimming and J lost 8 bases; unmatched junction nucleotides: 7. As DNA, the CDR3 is TGTGCCAGCAGCTTAGCGGGGACAGGGTCCGTAGGCTACACCTTC. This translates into CASSLAGTGSVGYTF. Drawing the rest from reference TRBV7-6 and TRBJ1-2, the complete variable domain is GAGVSQSPRYKVTKRGQDVALRCDPISGHVSLYWYRQALGQGPEFLTYFNYEAQQDKSGLPNDRFSAERPEGSISTLTIQRTEQRDSAMYRCASSLAGTGSVGYTFGSGTRLTVV.

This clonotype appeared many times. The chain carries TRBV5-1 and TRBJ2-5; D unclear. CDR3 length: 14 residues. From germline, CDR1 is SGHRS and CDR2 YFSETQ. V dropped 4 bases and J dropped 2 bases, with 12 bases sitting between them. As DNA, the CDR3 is TGCGCCAGCAGCAGGACGGTGACTCAAGAGACCCAGTACTTC. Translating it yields CASSRTVTQETQYF. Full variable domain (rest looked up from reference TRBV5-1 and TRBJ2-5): KAGVTQTPRYLIKTRGQQVTLSCSPISGHRSVSWYQQTPGQGLQFLFEYFSETQRNKGNFPGRFSGRQFSNSRSEMNVSTLELGDSALYLCASSRTVTQETQYFGPGTRLLVL.

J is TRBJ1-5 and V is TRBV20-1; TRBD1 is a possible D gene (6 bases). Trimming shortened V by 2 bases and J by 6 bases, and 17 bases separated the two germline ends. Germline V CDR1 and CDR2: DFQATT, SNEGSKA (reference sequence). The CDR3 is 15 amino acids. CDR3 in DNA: TGCAGTGCTAGAAGAATGGACAGCGGACGTCAGCCCCAGCATTTT. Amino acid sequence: CSARRMDSGRQPQHF.

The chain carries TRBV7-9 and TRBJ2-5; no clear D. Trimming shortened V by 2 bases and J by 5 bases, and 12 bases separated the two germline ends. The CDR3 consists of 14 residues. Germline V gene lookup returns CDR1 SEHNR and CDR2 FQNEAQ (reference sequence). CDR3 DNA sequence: TGTGCCAGCAGCTTATTACTCGCCGGGGAGACCCAGTACTTC. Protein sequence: CASSLLLAGETQYF. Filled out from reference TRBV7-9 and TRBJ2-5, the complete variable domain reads DTGVSQNPRHKITKRGQNVTFRCDPISEHNRLYWYRQTLGQGPEFLTYFQNEAQLEKSRLLSDRFSAERPKGSFSTLEIQRTEQGDSAMYLCASSLLLAGETQYFGPGTRLLVL.

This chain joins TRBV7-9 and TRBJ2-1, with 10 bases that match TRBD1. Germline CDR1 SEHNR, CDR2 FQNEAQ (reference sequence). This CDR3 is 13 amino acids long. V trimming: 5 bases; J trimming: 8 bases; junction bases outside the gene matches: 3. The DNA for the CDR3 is TGTGCCAGCAGCCCCGGGACAGGGGATGAGCAGTTCTTC. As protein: CASSPGTGDEQFF.

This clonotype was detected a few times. DNA for the CDR3: TGTGCCAGCAGCCAAATCCCATGGACAGTCCGCACTGAAGCTTTCTTT. Protein: CASSQIPWTVRTEAFF. This sequence joins TRBV7-9 and TRBJ1-1, with D perhaps TRBD1 (6 bases). V was trimmed by 5 bases and J by 4 bases, leaving 20 bases between them. Germline V CDR1 and CDR2: SEHNR, FQNEAQ (reference sequence). The CDR3 runs to 16 residues.

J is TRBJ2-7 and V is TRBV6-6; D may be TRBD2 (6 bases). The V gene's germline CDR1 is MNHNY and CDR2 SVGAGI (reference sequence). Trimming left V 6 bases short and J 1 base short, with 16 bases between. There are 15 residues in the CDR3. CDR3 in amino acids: CASRYTGLTSYEQYF. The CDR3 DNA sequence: TGTGCCAGCAGATACACGGGACTGACATCCTACGAGCAGTACTTC.

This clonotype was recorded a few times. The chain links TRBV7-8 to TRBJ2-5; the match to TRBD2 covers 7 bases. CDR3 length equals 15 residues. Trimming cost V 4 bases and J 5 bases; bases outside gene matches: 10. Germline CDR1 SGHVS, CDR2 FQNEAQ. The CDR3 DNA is TGTGCCAGCAGCTCTGGGGAGGGGTGGGGGGAGACCCAGTACTTC. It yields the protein CASSSGEGWGETQYF.

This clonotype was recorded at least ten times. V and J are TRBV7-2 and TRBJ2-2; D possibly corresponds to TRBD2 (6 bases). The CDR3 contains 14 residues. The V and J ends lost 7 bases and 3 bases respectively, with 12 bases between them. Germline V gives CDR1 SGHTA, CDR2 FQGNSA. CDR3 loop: CASTPSGDTGELFF. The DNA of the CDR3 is TGTGCCAGCACCCCATCGGGGGACACCGGGGAGCTGTTTTTT. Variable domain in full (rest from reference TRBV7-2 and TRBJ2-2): GAGVSQSPSNKVTEKGKDVELRCDPISGHTALYWYRQSLGQGLEFLIYFQGNSAPDKSGLPSDRFSAERTGGSVSTLTIQRTQQEDSAVYLCASTPSGDTGELFFGEGSRLTVL.

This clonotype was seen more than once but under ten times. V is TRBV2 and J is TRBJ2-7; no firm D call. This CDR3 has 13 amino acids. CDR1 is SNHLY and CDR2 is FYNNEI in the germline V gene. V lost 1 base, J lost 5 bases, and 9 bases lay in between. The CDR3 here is CASSEGSTHEQYV. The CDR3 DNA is TGTGCCAGCAGTGAAGGGTCTACTCACGAGCAGTACGTC.